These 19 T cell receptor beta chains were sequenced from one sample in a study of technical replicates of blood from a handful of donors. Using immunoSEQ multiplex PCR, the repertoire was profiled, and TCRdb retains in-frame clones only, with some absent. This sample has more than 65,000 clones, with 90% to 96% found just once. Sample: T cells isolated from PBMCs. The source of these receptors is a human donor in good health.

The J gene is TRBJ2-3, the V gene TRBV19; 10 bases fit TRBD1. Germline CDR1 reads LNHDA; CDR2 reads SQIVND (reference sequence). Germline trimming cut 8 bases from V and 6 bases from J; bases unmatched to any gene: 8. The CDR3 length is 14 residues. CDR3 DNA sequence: TGTGCCAGTGCAGCGGGACAGGGGTTGGATACGCAGTATTTT. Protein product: CASAAGQGLDTQYF.

CDR3 sequence: CASSLGGGGTEAFF. DNA for the CDR3: TGTGCCAGCAGCCTGGGGGGAGGAGGTACTGAAGCTTTCTTT. The chain couples TRBV27 to TRBJ1-1; perhaps TRBD1 as D (5 bases). CDR1 and CDR2 from the germline V gene are MNHEY and SMNVEV (reference sequence). The CDR3 is made up of 14 amino acids. V was shortened by 6 bases and J by 5 bases, with 16 bases between the two germline ends.

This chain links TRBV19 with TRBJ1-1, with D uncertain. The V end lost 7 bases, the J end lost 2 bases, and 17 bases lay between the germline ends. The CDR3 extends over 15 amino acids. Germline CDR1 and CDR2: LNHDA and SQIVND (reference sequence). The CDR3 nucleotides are TGTGCCAGTATAGTTGGGCGGGATTATAACACTGAAGCTTTCTTT. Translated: CASIVGRDYNTEAFF.

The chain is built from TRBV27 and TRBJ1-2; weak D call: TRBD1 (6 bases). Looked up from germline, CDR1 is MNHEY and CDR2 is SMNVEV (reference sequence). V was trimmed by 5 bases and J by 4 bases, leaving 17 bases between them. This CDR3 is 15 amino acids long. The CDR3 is CASSTTGGLVYGYTF. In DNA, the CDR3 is TGTGCCAGCAGTACGACAGGCGGACTCGTCTATGGCTACACCTTC.

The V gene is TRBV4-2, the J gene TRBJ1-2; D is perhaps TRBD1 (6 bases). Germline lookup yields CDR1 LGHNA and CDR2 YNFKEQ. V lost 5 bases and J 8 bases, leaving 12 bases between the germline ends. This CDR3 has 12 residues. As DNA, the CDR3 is TGTGCCAGCAGCGGCAGGGGTTGGGGCTACACCTTC. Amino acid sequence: CASSGRGWGYTF.

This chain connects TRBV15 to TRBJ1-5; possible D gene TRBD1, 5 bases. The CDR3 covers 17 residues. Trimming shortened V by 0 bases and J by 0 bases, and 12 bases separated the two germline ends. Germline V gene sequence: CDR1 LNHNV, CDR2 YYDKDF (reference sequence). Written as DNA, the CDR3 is TGTGCCACCAGCAGAGATCGGGGGGTCTATAGCAATCAGCCCCAGCATTTT. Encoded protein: CATSRDRGVYSNQPQHF.

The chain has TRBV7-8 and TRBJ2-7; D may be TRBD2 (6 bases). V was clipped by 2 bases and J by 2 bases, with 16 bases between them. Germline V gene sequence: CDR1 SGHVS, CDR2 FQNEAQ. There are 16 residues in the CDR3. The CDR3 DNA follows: TGTGCCAGCAGCTTATGGCGGGAACCTCTAGCCTACGAGCAGTACTTC. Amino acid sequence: CASSLWREPLAYEQYF.

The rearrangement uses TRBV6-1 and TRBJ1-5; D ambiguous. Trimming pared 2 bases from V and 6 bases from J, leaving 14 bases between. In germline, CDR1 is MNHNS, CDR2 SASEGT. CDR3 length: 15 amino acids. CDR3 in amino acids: CASSEYWGGIQPQHF. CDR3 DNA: TGTGCCAGCAGTGAATATTGGGGAGGCATTCAGCCCCAGCATTTT.

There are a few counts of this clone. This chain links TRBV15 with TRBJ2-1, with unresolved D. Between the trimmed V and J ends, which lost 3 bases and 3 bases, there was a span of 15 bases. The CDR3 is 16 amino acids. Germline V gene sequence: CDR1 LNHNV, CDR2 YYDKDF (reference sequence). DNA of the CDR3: TGTGCCACCAGCAGTGAAATCCTACACAGCTACAATGAGCAGTTCTTC. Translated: CATSSEILHSYNEQFF.

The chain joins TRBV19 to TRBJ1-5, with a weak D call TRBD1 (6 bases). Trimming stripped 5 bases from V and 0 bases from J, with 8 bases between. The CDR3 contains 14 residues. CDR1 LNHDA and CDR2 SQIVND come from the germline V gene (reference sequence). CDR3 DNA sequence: TGTGCCAGTAGTTACAGGGTTAGCAATCAGCCCCAGCATTTT. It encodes CASSYRVSNQPQHF.

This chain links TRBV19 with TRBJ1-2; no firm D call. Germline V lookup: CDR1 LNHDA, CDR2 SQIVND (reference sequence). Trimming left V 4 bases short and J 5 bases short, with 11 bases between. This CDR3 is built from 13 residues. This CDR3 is CASSTAGGYGYTF. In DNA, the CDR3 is TGTGCCAGTAGTACAGCAGGAGGGTATGGCTACACCTTC.

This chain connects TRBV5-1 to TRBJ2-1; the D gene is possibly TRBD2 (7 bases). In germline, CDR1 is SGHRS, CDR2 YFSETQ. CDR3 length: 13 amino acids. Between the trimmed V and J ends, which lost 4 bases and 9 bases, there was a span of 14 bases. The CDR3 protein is CASSTTRGGEQFF. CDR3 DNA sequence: TGCGCCAGCAGCACAACTAGGGGGGGTGAGCAGTTCTTC.

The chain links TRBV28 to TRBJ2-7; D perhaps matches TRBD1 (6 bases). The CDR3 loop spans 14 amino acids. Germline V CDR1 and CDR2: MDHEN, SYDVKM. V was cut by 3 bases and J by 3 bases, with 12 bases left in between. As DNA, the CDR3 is TGTGCCAGCAGTTTCAACAGGGCAGGCTACGAGCAGTACTTC. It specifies CASSFNRAGYEQYF.

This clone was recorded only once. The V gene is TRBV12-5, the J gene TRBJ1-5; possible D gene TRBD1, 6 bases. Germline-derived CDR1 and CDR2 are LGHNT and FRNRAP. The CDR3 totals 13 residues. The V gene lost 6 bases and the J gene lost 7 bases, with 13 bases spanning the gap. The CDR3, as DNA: TGTGCTAGTGGAACAGGGCTTAAACAGCCCCAGCATTTT. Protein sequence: CASGTGLKQPQHF.

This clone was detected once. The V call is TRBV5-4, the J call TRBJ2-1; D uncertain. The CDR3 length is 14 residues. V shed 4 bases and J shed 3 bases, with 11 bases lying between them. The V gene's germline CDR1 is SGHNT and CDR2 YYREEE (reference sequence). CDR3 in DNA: TGTGCCAGCAGCGTCCGGGTTCACTACAATGAGCAGTTCTTC. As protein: CASSVRVHYNEQFF.

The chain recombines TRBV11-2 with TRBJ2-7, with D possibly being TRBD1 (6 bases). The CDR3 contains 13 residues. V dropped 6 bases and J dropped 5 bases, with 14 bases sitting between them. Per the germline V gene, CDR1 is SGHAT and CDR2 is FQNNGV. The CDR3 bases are TGTGCCAGCAGATTCAGGGGAGCAGACGAGCAGTACTTC. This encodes CASRFRGADEQYF.

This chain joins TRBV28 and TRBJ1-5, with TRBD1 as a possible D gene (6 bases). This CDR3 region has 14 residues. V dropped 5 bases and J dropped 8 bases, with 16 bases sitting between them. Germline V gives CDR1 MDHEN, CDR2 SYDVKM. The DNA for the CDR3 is TGTGCCAGCAGTCCAGGGGAGGGGAGCAAGCCCCAGCATTTT. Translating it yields CASSPGEGSKPQHF.

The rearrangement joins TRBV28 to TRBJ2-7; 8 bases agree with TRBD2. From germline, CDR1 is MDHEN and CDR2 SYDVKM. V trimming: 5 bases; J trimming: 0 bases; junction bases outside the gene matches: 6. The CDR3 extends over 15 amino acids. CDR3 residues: CASSLIAGTSYEQYF. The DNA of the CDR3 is TGTGCCAGCAGTCTTATAGCGGGGACCTCCTACGAGCAGTACTTC.

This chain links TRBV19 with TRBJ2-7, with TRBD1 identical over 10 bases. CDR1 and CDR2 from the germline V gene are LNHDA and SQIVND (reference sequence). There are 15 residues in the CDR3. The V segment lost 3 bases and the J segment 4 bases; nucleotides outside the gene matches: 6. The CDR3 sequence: CASSMGQGRRYEQYF. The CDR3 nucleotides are TGTGCCAGTAGTATGGGACAGGGGAGACGGTACGAGCAGTACTTC.